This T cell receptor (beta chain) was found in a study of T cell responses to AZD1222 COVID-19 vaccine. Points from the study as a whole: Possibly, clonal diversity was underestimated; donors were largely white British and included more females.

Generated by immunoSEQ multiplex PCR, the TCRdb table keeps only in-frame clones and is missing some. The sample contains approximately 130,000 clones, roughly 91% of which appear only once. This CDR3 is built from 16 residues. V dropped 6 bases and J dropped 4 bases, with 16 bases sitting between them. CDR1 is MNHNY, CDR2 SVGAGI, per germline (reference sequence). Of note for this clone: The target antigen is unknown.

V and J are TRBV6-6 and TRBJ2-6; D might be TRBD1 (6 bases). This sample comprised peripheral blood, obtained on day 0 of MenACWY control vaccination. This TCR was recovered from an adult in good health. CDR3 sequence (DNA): TGTGCCAGCAGCCCGGGACACTCTGCCGGGGCCAACGTCCTGACTTTC. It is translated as CASSPGHSAGANVLTF.